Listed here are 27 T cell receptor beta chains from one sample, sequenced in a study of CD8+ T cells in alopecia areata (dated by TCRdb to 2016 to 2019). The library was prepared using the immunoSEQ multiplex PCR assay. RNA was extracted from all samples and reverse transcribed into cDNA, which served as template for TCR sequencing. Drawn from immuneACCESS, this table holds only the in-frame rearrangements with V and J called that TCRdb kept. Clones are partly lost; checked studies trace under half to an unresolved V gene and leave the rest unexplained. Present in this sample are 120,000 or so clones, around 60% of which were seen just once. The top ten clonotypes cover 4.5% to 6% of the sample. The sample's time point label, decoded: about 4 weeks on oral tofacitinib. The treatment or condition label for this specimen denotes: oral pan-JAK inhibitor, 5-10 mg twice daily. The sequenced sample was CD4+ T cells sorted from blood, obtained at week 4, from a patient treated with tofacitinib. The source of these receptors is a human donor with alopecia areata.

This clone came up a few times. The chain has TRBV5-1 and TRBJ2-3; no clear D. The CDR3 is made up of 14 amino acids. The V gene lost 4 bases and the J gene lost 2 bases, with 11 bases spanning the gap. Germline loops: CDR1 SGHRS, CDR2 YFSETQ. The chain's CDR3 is CASSRDQATDTQYF. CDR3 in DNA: TGCGCCAGCAGCCGAGATCAGGCCACAGATACGCAGTATTTT.

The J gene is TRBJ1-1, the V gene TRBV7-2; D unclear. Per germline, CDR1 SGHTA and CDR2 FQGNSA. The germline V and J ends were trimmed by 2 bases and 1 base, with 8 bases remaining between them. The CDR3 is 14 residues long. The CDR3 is CASSLMVENTEAFF. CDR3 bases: TGTGCCAGCAGCTTAATGGTAGAGAACACTGAAGCTTTCTTT. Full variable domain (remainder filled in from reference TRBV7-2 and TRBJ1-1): GAGVSQSPSNKVTEKGKDVELRCDPISGHTALYWYRQSLGQGLEFLIYFQGNSAPDKSGLPSDRFSAERTGGSVSTLTIQRTQQEDSAVYLCASSLMVENTEAFFGQGTRLTVV.

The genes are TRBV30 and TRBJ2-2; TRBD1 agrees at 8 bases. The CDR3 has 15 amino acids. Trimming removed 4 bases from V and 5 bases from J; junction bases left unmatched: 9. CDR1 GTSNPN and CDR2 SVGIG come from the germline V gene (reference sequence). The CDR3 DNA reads TGTGCCTGGAACCCGGGACAGGAGCTTACCGGGGAGCTGTTTTTT. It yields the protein CAWNPGQELTGELFF.

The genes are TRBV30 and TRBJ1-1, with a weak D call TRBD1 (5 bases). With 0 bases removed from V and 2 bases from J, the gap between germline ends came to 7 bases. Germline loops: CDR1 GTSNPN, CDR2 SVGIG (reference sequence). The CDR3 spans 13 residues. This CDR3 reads CAWSVDSNTEAFF. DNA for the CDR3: TGTGCCTGGAGTGTAGACAGTAACACTGAAGCTTTCTTT.

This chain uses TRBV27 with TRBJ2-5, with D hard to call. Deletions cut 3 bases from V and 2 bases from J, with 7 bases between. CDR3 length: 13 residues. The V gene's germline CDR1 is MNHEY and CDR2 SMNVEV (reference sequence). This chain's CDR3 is CASSFGQQETQYF. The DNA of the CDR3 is TGTGCCAGCAGTTTCGGGCAGCAAGAGACCCAGTACTTC.

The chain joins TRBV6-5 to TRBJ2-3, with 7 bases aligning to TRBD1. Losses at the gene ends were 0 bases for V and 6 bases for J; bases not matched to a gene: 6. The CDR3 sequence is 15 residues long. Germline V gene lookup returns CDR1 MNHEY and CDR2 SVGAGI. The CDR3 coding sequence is TGTGCCAGCAGTTACTCTCGACAGGGTATCGATACGCAGTATTTT. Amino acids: CASSYSRQGIDTQYF.

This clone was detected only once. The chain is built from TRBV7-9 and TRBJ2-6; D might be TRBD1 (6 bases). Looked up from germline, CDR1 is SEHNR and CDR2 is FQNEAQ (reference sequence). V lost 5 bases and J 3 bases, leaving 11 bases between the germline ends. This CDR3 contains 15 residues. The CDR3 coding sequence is TGTGCCAGCAGCCTACACAGGGATGGGGCCAACGTCCTGACTTTC. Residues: CASSLHRDGANVLTF.

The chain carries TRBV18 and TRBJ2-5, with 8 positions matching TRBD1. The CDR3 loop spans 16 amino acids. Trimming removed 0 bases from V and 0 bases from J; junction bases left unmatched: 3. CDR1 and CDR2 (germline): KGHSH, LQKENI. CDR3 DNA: TGTGCCAGCTCACCACCGAACAGGGGGGACCAAGAGACCCAGTACTTC. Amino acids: CASSPPNRGDQETQYF.

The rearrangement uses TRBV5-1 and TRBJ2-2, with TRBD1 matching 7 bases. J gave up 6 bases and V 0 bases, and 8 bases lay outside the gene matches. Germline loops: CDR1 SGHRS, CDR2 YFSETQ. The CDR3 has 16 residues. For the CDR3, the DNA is TGCGCCAGCAGCTTGGTATCGCCAGGGGGAGCCGGGGAGCTGTTTTTT. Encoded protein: CASSLVSPGGAGELFF. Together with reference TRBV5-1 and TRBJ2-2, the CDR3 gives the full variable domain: KAGVTQTPRYLIKTRGQQVTLSCSPISGHRSVSWYQQTPGQGLQFLFEYFSETQRNKGNFPGRFSGRQFSNSRSEMNVSTLELGDSALYLCASSLVSPGGAGELFFGEGSRLTVL.

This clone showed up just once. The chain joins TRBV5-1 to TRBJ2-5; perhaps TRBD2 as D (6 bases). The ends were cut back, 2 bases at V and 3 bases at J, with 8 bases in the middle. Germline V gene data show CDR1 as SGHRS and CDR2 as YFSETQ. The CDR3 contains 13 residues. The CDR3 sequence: CASSFPGEETQYF. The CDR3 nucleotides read TGCGCCAGCAGCTTCCCGGGGGAAGAGACCCAGTACTTC.

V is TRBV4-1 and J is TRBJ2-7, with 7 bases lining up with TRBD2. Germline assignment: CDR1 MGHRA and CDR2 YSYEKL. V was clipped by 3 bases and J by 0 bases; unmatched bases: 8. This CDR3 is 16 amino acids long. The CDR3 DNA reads TGCGCCAGCAGCCATGCCGGGACTAAAAACTCCTACGAGCAGTACTTC. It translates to CASSHAGTKNSYEQYF.

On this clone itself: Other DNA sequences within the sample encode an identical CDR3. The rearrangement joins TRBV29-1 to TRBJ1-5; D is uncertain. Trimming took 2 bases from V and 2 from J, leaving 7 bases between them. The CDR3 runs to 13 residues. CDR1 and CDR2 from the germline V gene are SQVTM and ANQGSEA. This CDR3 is CSVETGGNQPQHF. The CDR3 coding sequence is TGCAGCGTTGAAACTGGGGGCAATCAGCCCCAGCATTTT.

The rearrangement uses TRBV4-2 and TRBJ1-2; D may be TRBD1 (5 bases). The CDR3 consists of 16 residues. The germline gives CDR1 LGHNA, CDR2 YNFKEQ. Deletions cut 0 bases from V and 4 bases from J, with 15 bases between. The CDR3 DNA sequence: TGTGCCAGCAGCCAAGATCGGTCGGGGGTGACCTATGGCTACACCTTC. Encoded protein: CASSQDRSGVTYGYTF.

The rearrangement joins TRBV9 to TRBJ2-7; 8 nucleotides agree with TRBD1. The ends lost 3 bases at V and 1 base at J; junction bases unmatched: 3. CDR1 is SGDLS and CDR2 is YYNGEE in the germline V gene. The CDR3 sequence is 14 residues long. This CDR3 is CASSAGQASYEQYF. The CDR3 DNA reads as TGTGCCAGCAGCGCGGGACAGGCGTCCTACGAGCAGTACTTC.

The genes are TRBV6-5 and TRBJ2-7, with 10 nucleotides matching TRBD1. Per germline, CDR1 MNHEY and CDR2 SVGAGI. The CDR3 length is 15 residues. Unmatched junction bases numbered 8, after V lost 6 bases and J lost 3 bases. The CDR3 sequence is CASSDGQGGYYEQYF. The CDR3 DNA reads TGTGCCAGCAGCGACGGACAGGGGGGTTACTACGAGCAGTACTTC.

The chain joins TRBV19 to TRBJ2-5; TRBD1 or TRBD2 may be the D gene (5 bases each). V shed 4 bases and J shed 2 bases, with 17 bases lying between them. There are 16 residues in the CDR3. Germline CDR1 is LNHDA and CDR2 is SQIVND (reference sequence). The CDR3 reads CASSKYGTVYQETQYF. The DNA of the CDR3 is TGTGCCAGTAGTAAATATGGGACCGTCTATCAAGAGACCCAGTACTTC. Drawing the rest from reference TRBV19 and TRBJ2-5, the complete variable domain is DGGITQSPKYLFRKEGQNVTLSCEQNLNHDAMYWYRQDPGQGLRLIYYSQIVNDFQKGDIAEGYSVSREKKESFPLTVTSAQKNPTAFYLCASSKYGTVYQETQYFGPGTRLLVL.

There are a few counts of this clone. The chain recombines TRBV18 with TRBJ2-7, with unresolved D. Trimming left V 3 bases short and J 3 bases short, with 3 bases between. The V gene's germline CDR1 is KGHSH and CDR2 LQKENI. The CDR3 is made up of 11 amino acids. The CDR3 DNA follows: TGTGCCAGCTCACCCCGCTACGAGCAGTACTTC. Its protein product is CASSPRYEQYF.

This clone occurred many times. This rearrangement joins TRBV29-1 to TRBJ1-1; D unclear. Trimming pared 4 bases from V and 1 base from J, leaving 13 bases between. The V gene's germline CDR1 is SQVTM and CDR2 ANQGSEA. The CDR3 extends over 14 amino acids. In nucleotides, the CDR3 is TGCAGCGTTGCAGTCACCTTGGGGAACACTGAAGCTTTCTTT. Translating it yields CSVAVTLGNTEAFF.

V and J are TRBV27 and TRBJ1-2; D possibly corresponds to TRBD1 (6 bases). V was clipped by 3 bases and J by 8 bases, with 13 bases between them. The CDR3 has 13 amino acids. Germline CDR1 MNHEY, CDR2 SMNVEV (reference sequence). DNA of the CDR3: TGTGCCAGCAGTTTGAAAGGACAGAACGGCTACACCTTC. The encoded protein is CASSLKGQNGYTF.

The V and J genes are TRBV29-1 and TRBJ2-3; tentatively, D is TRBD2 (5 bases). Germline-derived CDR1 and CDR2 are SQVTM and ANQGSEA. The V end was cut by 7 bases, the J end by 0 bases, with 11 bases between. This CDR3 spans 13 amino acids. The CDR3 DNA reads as TGCAGCGCTGAGACGGGAAGCACAGATACGCAGTATTTT. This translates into CSAETGSTDTQYF.

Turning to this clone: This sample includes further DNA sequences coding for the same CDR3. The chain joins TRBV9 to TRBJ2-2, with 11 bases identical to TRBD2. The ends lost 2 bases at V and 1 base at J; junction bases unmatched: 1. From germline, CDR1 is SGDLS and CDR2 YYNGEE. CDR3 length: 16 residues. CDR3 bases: TGTGCCAGCAGCGTCGGACTAGCGGGGAACACCGGGGAGCTGTTTTTT. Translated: CASSVGLAGNTGELFF.

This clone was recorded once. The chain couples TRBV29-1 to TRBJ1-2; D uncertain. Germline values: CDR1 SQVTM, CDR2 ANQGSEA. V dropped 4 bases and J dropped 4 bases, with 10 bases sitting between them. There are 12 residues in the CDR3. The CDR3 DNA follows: TGCAGCGTTGGGAGTCAGAGCTATGGCTACACCTTC. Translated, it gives CSVGSQSYGYTF.

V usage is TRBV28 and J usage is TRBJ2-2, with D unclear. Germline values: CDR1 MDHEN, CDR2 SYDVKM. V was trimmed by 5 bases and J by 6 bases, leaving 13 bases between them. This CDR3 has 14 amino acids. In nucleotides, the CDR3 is TGTGCCAGCAGTCTGGGAATAGAGGCCGGGGAGCTGTTTTTT. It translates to CASSLGIEAGELFF. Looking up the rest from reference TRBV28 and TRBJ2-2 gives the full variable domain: DVKVTQSSRYLVKRTGEKVFLECVQDMDHENMFWYRQDPGLGLRLIYFSYDVKMKEKGDIPEGYSVSREKKERFSLILESASTNQTSMYLCASSLGIEAGELFFGEGSRLTVL.

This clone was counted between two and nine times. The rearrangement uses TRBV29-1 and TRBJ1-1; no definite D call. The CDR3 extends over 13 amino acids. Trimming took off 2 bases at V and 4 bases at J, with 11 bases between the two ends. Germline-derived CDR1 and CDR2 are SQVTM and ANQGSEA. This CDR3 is CSVEILGGTEAFF. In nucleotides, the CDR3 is TGCAGCGTTGAAATCTTGGGAGGCACTGAAGCTTTCTTT.

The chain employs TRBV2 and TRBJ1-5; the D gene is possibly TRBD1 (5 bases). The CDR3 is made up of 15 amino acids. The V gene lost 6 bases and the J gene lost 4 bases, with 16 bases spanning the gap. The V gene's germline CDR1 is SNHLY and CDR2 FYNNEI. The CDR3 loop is CASRGTQGKNQPQHF. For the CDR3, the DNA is TGTGCCAGCAGGGGGACGCAGGGAAAAAATCAGCCCCAGCATTTT. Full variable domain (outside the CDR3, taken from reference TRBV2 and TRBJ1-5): EPEVTQTPSHQVTQMGQEVILRCVPISNHLYFYWYRQILGQKVEFLVSFYNNEISEKSEIFDDQFSVERPDGSNFTLKIRSTKLEDSAMYFCASRGTQGKNQPQHFGDGTRLSIL.

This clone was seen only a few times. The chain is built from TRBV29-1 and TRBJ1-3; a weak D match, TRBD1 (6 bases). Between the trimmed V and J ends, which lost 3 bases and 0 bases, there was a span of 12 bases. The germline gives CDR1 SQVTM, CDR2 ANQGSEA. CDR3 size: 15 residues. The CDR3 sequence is CSVDDGGGSGNTIYF. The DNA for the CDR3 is TGCAGCGTTGACGATGGAGGGGGCTCTGGAAACACCATATATTTT.

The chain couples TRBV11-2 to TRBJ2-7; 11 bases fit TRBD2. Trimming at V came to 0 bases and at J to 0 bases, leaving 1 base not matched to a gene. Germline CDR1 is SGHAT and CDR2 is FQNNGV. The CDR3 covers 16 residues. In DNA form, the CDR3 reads TGTGCCAGCAGCTTAGAGGGGACTAGCGGCTCCTACGAGCAGTACTTC. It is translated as CASSLEGTSGSYEQYF.